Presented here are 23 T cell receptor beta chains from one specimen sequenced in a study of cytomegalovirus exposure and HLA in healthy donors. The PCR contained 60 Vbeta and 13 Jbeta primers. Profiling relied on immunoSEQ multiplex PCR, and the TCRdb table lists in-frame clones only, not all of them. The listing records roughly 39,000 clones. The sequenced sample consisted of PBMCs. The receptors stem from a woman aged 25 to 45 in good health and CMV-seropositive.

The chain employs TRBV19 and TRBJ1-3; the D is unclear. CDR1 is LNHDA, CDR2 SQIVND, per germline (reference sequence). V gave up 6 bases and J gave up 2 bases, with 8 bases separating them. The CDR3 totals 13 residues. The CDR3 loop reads CASSGGTGNTIYF. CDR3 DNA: TGTGCCAGTAGCGGAGGAACTGGAAACACCATATATTTT.

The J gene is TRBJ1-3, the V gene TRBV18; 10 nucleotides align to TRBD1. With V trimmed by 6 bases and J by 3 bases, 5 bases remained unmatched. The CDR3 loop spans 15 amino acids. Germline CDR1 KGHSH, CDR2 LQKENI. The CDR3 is CASSSGTGDGNTIYF. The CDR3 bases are TGTGCCAGCTCGTCCGGGACAGGGGATGGAAACACCATATATTTT.

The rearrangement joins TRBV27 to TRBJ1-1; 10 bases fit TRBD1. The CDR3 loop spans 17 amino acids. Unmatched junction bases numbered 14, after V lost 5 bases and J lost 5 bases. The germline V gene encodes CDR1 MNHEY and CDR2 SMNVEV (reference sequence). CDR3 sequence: CASSPRGTGDRKTEAFF. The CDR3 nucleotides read TGTGCCAGCAGTCCTCGAGGGACAGGGGATAGGAAGACTGAAGCTTTCTTT.

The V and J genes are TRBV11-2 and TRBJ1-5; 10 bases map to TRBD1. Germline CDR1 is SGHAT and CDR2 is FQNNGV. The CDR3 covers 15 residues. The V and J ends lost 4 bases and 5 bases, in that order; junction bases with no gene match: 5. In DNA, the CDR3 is TGTGCCAGCAGCTCTACCGGGACAGGGGATCAGCCCCAGCATTTT. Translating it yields CASSSTGTGDQPQHF.

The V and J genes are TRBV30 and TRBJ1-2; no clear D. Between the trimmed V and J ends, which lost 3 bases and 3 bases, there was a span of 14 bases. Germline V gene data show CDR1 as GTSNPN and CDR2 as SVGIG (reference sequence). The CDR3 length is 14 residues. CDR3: CAWRAPGLDYGYTF. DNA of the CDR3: TGTGCCTGGAGGGCCCCGGGGTTGGACTATGGCTACACCTTC.

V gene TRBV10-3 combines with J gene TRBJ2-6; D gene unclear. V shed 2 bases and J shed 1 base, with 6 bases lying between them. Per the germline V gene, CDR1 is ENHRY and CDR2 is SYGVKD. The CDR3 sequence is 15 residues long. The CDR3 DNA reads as TGTGCCATCAGTGAGCCGAGATCTGGGGCCAACGTCCTGACTTTC. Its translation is CAISEPRSGANVLTF.

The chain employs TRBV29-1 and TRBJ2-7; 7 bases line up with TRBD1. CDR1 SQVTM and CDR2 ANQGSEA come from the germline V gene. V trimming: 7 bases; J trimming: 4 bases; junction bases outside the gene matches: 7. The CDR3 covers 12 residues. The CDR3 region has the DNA TGCAGCGCCGAAGACAGGGTATACGAGCAGTACTTC. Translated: CSAEDRVYEQYF.

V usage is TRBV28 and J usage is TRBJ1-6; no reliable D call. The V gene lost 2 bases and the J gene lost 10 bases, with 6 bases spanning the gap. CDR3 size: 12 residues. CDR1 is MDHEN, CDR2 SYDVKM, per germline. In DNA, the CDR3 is TGTGCCAGCAGTTTAACGGAGTCACCCCTCCACTTT. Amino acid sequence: CASSLTESPLHF. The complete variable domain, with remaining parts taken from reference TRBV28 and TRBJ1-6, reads DVKVTQSSRYLVKRTGEKVFLECVQDMDHENMFWYRQDPGLGLRLIYFSYDVKMKEKGDIPEGYSVSREKKERFSLILESASTNQTSMYLCASSLTESPLHFGNGTRLTVT.

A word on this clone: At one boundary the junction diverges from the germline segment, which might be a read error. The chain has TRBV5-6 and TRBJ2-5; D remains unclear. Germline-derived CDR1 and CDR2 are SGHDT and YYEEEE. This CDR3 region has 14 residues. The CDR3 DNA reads TGTGCCAGCAGCTCGCCAAACTCCGGAGAGGCCCAGTACTTC. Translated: CASSSPNSGEAQYF. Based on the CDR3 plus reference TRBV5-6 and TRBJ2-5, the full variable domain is DAGVTQSPTHLIKTRGQQVTLRCSPKSGHDTVSWYQQALGQGPQFIFQYYEEEERQRGNFPDRFSGHQFPNYSSELNVNALLLGDSALYLCASSSPNSGEAQYFGPGTRLLVL.

CDR3 loop: CASSLATGGLEKLFF. Here the CDR3 DNA reads TGTGCCAGCAGCTTGGCTACAGGGGGACTGGAAAAACTGTTTTTT. The chain links TRBV5-6 to TRBJ1-4; 8 nucleotides line up with TRBD1. There are 15 residues in the CDR3. Germline V gene data show CDR1 as SGHDT and CDR2 as YYEEEE. With V trimmed by 0 bases and J by 8 bases, 6 bases remained unmatched.

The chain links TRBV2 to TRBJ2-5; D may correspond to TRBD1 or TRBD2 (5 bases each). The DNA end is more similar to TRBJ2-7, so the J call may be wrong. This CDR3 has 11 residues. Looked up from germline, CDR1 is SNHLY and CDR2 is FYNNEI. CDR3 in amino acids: CASIGGYEQYF. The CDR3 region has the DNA TGTGCCAGCATTGGGGGCTACGAGCAGTACTTC.

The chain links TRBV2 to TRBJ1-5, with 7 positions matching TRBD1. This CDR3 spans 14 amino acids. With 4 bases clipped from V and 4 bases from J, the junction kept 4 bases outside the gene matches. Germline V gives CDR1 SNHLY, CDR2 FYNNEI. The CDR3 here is CASSGDRTNQPQHF. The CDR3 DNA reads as TGTGCCAGCAGTGGGGACAGAACTAATCAGCCCCAGCATTTT.

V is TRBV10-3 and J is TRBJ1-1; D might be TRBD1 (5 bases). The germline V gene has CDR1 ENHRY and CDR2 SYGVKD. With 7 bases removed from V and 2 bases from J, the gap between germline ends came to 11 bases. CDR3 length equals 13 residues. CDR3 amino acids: CAITLTENTEAFF. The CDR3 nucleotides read TGTGCCATCACCCTGACAGAAAACACTGAAGCTTTCTTT.

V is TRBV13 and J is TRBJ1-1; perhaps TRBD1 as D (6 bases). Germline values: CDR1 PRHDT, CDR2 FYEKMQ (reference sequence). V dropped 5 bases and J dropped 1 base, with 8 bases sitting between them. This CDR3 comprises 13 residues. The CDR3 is CASSQDRNTEAFF. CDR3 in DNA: TGTGCCAGCAGCCAGGACAGGAACACTGAAGCTTTCTTT.

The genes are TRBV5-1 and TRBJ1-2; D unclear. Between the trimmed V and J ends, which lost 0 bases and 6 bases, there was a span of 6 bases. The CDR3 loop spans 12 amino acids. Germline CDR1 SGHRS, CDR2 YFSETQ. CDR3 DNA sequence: TGCGCCAGCAGCTTGGCTGGAGATGGCTACACCTTC. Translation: CASSLAGDGYTF.

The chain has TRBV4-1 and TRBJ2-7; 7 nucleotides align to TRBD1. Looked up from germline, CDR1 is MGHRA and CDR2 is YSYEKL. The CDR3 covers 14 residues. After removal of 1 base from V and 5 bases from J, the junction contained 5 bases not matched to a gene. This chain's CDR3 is CASSQGSTGDEQYF. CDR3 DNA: TGCGCCAGCAGCCAAGGCTCCACAGGGGACGAGCAGTACTTC.

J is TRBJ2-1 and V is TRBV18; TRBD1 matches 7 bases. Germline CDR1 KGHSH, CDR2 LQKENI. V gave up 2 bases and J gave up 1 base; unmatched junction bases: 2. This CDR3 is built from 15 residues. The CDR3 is CASSPNRGSYNEQFF. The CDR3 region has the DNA TGTGCCAGCTCACCAAACAGGGGATCCTACAATGAGCAGTTCTTC.

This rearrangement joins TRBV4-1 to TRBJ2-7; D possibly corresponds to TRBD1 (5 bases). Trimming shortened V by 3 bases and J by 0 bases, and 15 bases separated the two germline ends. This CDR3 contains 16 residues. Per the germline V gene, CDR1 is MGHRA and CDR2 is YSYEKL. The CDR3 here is CASSHISTDNSYEQYF. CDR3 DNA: TGCGCCAGCAGCCATATCTCCACGGACAACTCCTACGAGCAGTACTTC.

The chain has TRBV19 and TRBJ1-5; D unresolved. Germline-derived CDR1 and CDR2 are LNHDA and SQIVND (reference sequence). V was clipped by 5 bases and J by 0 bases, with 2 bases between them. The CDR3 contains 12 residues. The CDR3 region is CASSYSNQPQHF. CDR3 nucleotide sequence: TGTGCCAGTAGTTATAGCAATCAGCCCCAGCATTTT.

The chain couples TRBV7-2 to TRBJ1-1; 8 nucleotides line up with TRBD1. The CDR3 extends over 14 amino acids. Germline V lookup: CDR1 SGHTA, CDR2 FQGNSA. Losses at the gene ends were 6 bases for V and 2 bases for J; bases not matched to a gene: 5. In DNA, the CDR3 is TGTGCCAGCAGTTCACAGGGGGTCAACACTGAAGCTTTCTTT. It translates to CASSSQGVNTEAFF.

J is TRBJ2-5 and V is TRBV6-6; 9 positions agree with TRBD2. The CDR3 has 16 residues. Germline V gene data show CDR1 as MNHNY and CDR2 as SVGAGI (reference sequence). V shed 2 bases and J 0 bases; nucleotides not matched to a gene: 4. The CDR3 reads CASSYEASGDQETQYF. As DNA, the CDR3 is TGTGCCAGCAGTTACGAGGCTAGCGGGGACCAAGAGACCCAGTACTTC.

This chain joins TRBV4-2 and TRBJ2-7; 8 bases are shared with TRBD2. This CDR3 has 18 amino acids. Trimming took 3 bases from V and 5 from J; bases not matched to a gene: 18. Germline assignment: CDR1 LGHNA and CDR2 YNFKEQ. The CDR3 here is CASSQGPAGAPSGHEQYF. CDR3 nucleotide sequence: TGTGCCAGCAGCCAGGGGCCAGCGGGGGCCCCCTCCGGACACGAGCAGTACTTC.

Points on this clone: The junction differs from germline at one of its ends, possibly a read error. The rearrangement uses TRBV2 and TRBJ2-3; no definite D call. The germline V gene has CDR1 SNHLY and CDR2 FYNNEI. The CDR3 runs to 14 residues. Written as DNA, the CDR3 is TGTGCCAGCAGCGAAGGGCTTAGCACAGATACGCAGTATTTT. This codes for CASSEGLSTDTQYF.